This T cell receptor (beta chain) was profiled in a study of blood T cells in healthy people across ages. This clonotype was seen more than once but under ten times. The antigen is unknown. A read error may produce the germline difference seen at one junction end. Each sample gave at least 7 million isolated PBMCs. Study-level findings and limits: Diversity of TCR beta correlated strongly with naive T cell percentage.

CDR1 is KGHSH, CDR2 LQKENI, per germline. This CDR3 is 16 amino acids long. It was with a sample-barcoded 5' primer and a J-beta primer mix that a second PCR of roughly 7 to 12 cycles was run. Researchers report that a template-switch adaptor with 12 random nucleotides tagged each cDNA molecule. TCRdb reprocessed the 5' RACE reads with MiXCR, giving one entry per CDR3 protein. The data show about a million distinct CDR3 sequences, roughly 50% seen once. This sequence originates from a young man in good health. The sequencing input was blood. J is TRBJ1-2 and V is TRBV18, with D perhaps matching TRBD1 (5 bases). The CDR3 DNA follows: TGTGCCAGCTCACCACCGAGCAGGGCGTCGAACTATGCCTACACCTTC. Translation: CASSPPSRASNYAYTF.